This T cell receptor beta chain comes out of a study of tumor-infiltrating lymphocytes in oesophageal squamous cell carcinoma. A single record per CDR3 protein comes from TCRdb applying MiXCR to the PCR reads. The sample records approximately 15,000 distinct CDR3 sequences, around 52% being singletons. This CDR3 has 13 residues. Germline V gene lookup returns CDR1 SGHTA and CDR2 FQGNSA. V lost 6 bases and J lost 4, with 12 bases in between. The TCR originated in a male donor with esophageal squamous cell carcinoma. This sequence joins TRBV7-2 and TRBJ1-1; D may be TRBD1 (6 bases). Input material: esophageal tumor tissue. The CDR3 sequence is CASSTSGATEAFF. The CDR3 nucleotides read TGTGCCAGCAGTACTTCAGGGGCCACTGAAGCTTTCTTT.